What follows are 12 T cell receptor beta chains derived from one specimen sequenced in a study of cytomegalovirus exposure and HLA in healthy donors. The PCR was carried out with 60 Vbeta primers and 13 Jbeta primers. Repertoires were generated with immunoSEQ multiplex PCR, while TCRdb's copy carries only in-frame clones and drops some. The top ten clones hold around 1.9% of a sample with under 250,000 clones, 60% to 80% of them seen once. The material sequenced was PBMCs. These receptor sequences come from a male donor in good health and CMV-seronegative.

The CDR3 loop is CSVHSWTVSGQGPEQYF. CDR3 coding DNA: TGCAGCGTTCATAGTTGGACAGTGTCGGGACAAGGGCCCGAGCAGTACTTC. The rearrangement links TRBV29-1 to TRBJ2-7; TRBD1 is a possible D gene (6 bases). V was cut by 5 bases and J by 6 bases, with 29 bases left in between. This CDR3 has 17 amino acids. The germline gives CDR1 SQVTM, CDR2 ANQGSEA.

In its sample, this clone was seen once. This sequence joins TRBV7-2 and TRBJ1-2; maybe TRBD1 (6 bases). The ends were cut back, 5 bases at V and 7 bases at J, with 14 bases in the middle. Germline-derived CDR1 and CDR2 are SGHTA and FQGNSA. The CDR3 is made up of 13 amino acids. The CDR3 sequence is CASSPTGSGGYTF. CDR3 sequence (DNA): TGTGCCAGCAGCCCTACAGGGTCGGGTGGCTACACCTTC.

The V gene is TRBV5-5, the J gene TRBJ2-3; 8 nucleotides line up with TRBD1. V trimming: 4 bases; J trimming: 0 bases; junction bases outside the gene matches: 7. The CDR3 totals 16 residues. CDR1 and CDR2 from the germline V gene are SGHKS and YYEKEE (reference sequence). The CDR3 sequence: CASSPPDRDSTDTQYF. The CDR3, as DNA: TGTGCCAGCAGCCCCCCGGACAGGGATAGCACAGATACGCAGTATTTT.

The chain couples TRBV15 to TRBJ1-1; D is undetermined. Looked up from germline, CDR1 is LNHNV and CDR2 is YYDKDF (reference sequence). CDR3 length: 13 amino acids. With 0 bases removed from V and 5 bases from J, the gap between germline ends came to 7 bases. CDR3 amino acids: CATSRDQVTEAFF. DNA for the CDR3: TGTGCCACCAGCAGAGATCAGGTAACTGAAGCTTTCTTT.

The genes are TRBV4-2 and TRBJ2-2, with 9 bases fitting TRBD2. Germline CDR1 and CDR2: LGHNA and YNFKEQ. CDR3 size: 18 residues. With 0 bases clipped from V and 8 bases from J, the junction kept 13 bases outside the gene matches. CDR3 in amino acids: CASSQDSSGRPYPGELFF. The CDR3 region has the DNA TGTGCCAGCAGCCAAGATAGCAGCGGGAGGCCATATCCAGGGGAGCTGTTTTTT.

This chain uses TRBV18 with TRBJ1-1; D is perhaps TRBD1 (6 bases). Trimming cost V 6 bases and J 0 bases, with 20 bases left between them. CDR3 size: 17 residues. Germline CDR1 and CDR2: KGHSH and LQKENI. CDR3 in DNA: TGTGCCAGCTCGCCCGACAGGCAAACTTCCCTGAACACTGAAGCTTTCTTT. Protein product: CASSPDRQTSLNTEAFF. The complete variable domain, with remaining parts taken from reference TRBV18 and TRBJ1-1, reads NAGVMQNPRHLVRRRGQEARLRCSPMKGHSHVYWYRQLPEEGLKFMVYLQKENIIDESGMPKERFSAEFPKEGPSILRIQQVVRGDSAAYFCASSPDRQTSLNTEAFFGQGTRLTVV.

For the CDR3, the DNA is TGCGCCAGCAGCCAAGATGGGGAGGATTTCGCAGATACGCAGTATTTT. This gives the protein CASSQDGEDFADTQYF. V is TRBV4-3 and J is TRBJ2-3; TRBD2 is a possible D gene (6 bases). Germline loops: CDR1 LGHNA, CDR2 YSLEER. This CDR3 region has 16 residues. Trimming pared 0 bases from V and 4 bases from J, leaving 14 bases between.

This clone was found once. The CDR3 region is CASSPQNTEAFF. The CDR3 coding sequence is TGTGCCAGCAGCCCACAGAACACTGAAGCTTTCTTT. V is TRBV2 and J is TRBJ1-1; D unclear. Looked up from germline, CDR1 is SNHLY and CDR2 is FYNNEI. Trimming pared 6 bases from V and 1 base from J, leaving 6 bases between. The length of the CDR3 is 12 residues.

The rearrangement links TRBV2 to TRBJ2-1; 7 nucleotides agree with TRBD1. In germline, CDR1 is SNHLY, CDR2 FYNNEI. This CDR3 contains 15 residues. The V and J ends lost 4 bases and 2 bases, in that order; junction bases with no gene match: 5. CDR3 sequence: CASSGRQGPYNEQFF. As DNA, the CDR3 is TGTGCCAGCAGTGGCAGACAGGGACCCTACAATGAGCAGTTCTTC.

CDR3 bases: TGCGCCAGCAGCTCTAGCGGGGGGCACCAAGAGACCCAGTACTTC. This sequence encodes CASSSSGGHQETQYF. The chain carries TRBV5-1 and TRBJ2-5; 11 bases line up with TRBD2. The germline V gene has CDR1 SGHRS and CDR2 YFSETQ. Losses at the gene ends were 3 bases for V and 0 bases for J; bases not matched to a gene: 1. This CDR3 is built from 15 residues.

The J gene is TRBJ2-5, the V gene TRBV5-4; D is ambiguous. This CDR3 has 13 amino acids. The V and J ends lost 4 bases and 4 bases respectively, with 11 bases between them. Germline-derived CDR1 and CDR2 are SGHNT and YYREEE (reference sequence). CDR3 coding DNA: TGTGCCAGCAGCGCCGCGGTGAGAGAGACCCAGTACTTC. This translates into CASSAAVRETQYF.

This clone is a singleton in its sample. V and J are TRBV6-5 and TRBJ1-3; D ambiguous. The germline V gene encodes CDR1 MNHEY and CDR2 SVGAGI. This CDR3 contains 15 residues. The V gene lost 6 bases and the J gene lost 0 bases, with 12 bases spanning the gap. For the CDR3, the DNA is TGTGCCAGCAGCACTAGTGTTTCCTCTGGAAACACCATATATTTT. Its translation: CASSTSVSSGNTIYF.